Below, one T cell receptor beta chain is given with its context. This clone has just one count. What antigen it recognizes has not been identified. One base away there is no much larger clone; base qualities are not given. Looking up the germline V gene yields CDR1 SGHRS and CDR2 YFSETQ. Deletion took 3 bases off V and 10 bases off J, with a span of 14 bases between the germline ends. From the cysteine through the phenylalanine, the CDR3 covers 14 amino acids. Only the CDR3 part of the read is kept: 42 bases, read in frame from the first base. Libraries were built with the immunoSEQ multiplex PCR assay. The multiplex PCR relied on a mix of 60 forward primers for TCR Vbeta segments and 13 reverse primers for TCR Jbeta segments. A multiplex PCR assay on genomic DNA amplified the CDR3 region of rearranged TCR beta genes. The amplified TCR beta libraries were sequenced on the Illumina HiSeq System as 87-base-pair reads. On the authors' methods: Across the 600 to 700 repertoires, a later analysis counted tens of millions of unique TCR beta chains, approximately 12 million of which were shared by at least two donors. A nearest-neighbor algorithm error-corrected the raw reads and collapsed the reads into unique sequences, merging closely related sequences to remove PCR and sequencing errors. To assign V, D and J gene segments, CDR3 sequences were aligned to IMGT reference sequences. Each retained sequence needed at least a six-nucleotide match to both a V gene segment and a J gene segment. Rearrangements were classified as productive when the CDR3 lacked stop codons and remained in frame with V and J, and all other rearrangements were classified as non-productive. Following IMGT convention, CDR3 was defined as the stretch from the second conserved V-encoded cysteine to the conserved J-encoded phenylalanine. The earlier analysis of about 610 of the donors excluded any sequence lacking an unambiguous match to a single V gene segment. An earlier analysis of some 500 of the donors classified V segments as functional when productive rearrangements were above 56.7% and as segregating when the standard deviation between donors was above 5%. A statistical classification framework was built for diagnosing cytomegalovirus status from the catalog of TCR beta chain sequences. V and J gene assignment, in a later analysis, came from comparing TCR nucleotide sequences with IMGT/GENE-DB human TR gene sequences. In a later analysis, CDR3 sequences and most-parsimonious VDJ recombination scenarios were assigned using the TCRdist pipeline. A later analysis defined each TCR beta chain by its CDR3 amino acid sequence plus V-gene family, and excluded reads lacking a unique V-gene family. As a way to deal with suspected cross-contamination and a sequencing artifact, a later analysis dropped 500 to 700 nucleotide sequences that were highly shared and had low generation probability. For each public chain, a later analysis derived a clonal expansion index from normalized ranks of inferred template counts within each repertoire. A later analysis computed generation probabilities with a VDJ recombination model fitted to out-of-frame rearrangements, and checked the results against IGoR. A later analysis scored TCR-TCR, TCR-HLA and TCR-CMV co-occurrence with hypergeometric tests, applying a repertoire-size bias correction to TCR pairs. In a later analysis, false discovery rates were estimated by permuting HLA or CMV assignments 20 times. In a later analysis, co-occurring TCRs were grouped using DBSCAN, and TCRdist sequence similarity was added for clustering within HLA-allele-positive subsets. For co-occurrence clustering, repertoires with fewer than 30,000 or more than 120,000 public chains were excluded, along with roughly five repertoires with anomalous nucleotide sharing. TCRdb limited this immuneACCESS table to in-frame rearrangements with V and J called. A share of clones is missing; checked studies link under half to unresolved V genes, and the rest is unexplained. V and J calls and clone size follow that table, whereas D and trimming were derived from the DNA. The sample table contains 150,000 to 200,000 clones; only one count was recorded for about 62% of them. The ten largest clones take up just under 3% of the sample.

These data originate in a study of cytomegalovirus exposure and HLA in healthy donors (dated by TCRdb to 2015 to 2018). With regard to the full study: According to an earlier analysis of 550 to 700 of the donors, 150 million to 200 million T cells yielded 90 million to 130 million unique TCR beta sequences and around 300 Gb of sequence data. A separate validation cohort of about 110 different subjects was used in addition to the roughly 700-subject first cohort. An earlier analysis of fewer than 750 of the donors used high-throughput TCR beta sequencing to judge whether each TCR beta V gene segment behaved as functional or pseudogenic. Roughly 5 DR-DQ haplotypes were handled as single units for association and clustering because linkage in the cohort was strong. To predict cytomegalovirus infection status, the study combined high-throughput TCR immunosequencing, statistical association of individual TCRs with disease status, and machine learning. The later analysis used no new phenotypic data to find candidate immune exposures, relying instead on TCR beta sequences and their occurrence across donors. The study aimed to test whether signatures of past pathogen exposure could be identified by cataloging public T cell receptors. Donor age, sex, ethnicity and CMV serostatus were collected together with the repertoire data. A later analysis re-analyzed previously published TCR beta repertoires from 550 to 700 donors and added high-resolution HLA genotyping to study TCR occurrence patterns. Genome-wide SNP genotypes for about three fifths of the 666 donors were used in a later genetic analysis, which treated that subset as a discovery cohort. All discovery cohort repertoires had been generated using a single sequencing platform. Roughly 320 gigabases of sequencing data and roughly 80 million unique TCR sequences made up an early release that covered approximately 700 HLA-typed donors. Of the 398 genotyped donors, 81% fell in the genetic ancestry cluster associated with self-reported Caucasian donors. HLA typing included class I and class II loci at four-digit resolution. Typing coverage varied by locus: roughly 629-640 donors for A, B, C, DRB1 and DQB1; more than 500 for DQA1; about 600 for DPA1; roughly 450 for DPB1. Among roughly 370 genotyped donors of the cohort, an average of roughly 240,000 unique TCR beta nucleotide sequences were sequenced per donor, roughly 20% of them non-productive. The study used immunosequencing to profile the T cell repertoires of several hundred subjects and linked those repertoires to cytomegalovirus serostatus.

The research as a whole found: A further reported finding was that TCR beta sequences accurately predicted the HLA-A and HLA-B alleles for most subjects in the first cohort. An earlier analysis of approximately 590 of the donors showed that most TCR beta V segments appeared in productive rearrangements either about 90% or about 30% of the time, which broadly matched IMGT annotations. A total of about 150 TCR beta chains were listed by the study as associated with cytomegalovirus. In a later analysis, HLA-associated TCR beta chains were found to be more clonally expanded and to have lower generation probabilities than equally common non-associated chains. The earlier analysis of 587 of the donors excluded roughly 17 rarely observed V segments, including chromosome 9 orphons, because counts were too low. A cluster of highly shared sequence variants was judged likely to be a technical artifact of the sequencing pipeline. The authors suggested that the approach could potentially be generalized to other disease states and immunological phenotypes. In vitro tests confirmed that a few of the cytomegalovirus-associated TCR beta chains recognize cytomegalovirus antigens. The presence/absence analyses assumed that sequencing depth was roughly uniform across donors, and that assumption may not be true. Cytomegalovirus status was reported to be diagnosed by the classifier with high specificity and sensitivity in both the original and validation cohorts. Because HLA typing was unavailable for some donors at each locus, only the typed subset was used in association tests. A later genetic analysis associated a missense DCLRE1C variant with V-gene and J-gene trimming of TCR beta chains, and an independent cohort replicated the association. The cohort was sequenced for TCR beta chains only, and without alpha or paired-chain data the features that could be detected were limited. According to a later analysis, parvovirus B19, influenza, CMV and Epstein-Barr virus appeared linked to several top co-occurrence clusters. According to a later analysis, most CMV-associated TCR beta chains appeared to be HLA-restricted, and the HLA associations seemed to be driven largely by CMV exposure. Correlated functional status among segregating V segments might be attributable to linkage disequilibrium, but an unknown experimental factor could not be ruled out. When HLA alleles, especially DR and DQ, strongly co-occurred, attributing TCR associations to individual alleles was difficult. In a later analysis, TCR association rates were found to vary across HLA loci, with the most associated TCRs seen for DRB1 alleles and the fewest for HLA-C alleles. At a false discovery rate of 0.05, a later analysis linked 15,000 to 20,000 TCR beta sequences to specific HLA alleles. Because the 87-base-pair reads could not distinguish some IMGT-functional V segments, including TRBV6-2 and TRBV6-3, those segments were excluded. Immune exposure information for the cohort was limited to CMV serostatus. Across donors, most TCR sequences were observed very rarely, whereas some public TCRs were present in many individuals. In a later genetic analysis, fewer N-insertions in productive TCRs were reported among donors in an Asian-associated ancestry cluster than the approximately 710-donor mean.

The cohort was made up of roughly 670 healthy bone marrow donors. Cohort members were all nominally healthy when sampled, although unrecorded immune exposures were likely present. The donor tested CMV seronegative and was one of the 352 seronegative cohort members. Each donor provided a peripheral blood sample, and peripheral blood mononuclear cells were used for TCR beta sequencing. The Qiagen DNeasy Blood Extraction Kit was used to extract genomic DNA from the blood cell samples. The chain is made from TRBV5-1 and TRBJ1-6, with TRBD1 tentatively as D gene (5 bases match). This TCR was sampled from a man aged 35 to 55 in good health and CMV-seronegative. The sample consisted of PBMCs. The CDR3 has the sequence CASSWGDAESPLHF. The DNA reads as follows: TGCGCCAGCAGCTGGGGGGACGCCGAGTCACCCCTCCACTTT.